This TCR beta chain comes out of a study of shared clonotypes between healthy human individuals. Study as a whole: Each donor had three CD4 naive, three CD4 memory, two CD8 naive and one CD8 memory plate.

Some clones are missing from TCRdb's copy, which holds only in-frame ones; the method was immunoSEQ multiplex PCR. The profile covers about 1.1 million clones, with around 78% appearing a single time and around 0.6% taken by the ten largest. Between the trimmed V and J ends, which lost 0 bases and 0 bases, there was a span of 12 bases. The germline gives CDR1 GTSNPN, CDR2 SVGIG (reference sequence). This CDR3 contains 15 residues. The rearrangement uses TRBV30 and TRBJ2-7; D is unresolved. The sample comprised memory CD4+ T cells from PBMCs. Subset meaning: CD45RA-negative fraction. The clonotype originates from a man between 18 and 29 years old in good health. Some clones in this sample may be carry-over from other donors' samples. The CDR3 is CAWSVARFDSYEQYF. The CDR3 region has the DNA TGTGCCTGGAGTGTAGCGAGGTTTGACTCCTACGAGCAGTACTTC. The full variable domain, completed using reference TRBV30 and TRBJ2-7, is SQTIHQWPATLVQPVGSPLSLECTVEGTSNPNLYWYRQAAGRGLQLLFYSVGIGQISSEVPQNLSASRPQDRQFILSSKKLLLSDSGFYLCAWSVARFDSYEQYFGPGTRLTVT.